The 5 T cell receptor beta chains given below trace back to one sample, sequenced in a study of T cell changes during pregnancy in multiple sclerosis. Repertoires were generated with immunoSEQ multiplex PCR, while TCRdb's copy carries only in-frame clones and drops some. In the table there are more than 30,000 clones, around 91% of which are singletons. The material was CD8+ T cells from peripheral blood mononuclear cells, obtained in the second trimester of pregnancy. These receptors originate from a female donor with multiple sclerosis, enrolled in a pregnancy study.

This clone was recorded only once. The chain has TRBV19 and TRBJ2-1; no definite D call. Germline CDR1 is LNHDA and CDR2 is SQIVND (reference sequence). Trimming took 5 bases from V and 5 from J, leaving 19 bases between them. The CDR3 covers 16 residues. The CDR3, as DNA: TGTGCCAGTAGTGCCTTATTCAGGATCCGCCACAATGAGCAGTTCTTC. It is translated as CASSALFRIRHNEQFF.

V is TRBV6-6 and J is TRBJ2-7, with unresolved D. The V gene's germline CDR1 is MNHNY and CDR2 SVGAGI (reference sequence). Trimming pared 0 bases from V and 3 bases from J, leaving 6 bases between. CDR3 length equals 13 residues. CDR3 amino acids: CASSYSSYYEQYF. The CDR3 bases are TGTGCCAGCAGTTACTCTAGCTACTACGAGCAGTACTTC.

V usage is TRBV27 and J usage is TRBJ1-1; tentatively, D is TRBD1 (5 bases). Trimming cost V 5 bases and J 0 bases, with 13 bases left between them. The CDR3 extends over 15 amino acids. Germline V gene data show CDR1 as MNHEY and CDR2 as SMNVEV (reference sequence). The CDR3 region is CASSDSPPMNTEAFF. In nucleotides, the CDR3 is TGTGCCAGCAGTGACAGCCCCCCGATGAACACTGAAGCTTTCTTT.

The CDR3 region is CASRYRTGPSTDTQYF. The DNA for the CDR3 is TGCGCCAGCAGATATCGGACAGGCCCCAGCACAGATACGCAGTATTTT. The chain joins TRBV5-1 to TRBJ2-3; TRBD1 matches at 7 bases. The CDR3 runs to 16 residues. The junction had 9 bases not matched to a gene; V was cut back by 5 bases and J by 0 bases. Per germline, CDR1 SGHRS and CDR2 YFSETQ.

Here the CDR3 DNA reads TGTGCCAGCAGCTTTCCAGCGGGAGGGCCCTACAATGAGCAGTTCTTC. It yields the protein CASSFPAGGPYNEQFF. The chain links TRBV5-4 to TRBJ2-1, with 10 bases lining up with TRBD2. Germline V gene sequence: CDR1 SGHNT, CDR2 YYREEE (reference sequence). With 2 bases clipped from V and 2 bases from J, the junction kept 4 bases outside the gene matches. The CDR3 loop spans 16 amino acids.